These 9 T cell receptor beta chains were sequenced from one sample in a study of shared clonotypes between healthy human individuals. Using immunoSEQ multiplex PCR, the repertoire was profiled, and TCRdb retains in-frame clones only, with some absent. The data show 600,000 to 700,000 clones, with around four fifths seen just once and around 1.8% held by the top ten. Sequencing input: memory CD4+ T cells sorted from blood. Regarding subset: CD45RA-negative fraction. The receptors stem from a woman aged 25 to 45 in good health.

The CDR3 region has the DNA TGTGCCAGCACCTCTCTGGGACACAACGGGGAAAAACTGTTTTTT. It codes for CASTSLGHNGEKLFF. The chain carries TRBV28 and TRBJ1-4, with a possible D match to TRBD1 (6 bases). The V gene's germline CDR1 is MDHEN and CDR2 SYDVKM. Trimming shortened V by 7 bases and J by 8 bases, and 20 bases separated the two germline ends. CDR3 length: 15 residues.

The chain couples TRBV6-4 to TRBJ2-1; D is perhaps TRBD1 (6 bases). The germline V and J ends were trimmed by 6 bases and 2 bases, with 17 bases remaining between them. Germline V gives CDR1 MRHNA, CDR2 SNTAGT. This CDR3 has 16 residues. CDR3 DNA: TGTGCCAGCAGGGAATGCCGGGACAAGACCTACAATGAGCAGTTCTTC. It yields the protein CASRECRDKTYNEQFF.

Only one count was recorded for this clone. The chain combines TRBV27 with TRBJ2-5; D might be TRBD1 (6 bases). This CDR3 has 14 amino acids. Trimming left V 3 bases short and J 4 bases short, with 12 bases between. Germline V gene lookup returns CDR1 MNHEY and CDR2 SMNVEV (reference sequence). CDR3 loop: CASSFSGALETQYF. The CDR3, as DNA: TGTGCCAGCAGTTTTTCAGGGGCTTTAGAGACCCAGTACTTC.

This chain uses TRBV6-1 with TRBJ2-1, with 10 bases lining up with TRBD2. After removal of 1 base from V and 8 bases from J, the junction contained 8 bases not matched to a gene. The V gene's germline CDR1 is MNHNS and CDR2 SASEGT. The CDR3 spans 16 residues. CDR3 loop: CASSEVRLAGEDEQFF. CDR3 DNA: TGTGCCAGCAGTGAAGTTCGCCTAGCGGGAGAAGATGAGCAGTTCTTC.

The chain is built from TRBV6-1 and TRBJ1-3; tentatively, D is TRBD1 (5 bases). CDR1 is MNHNS and CDR2 is SASEGT in the germline V gene. V gave up 4 bases and J gave up 1 base, with 14 bases separating them. This CDR3 has 16 amino acids. CDR3 region: CASSVSPPGSGNTIYF. The CDR3 nucleotides read TGTGCCAGCAGTGTATCCCCCCCAGGGTCTGGAAACACCATATATTTT.

This clone was detected a few times. Distinct nucleotide sequences in the sample also encode this CDR3. The rearrangement joins TRBV29-1 to TRBJ1-2; D unclear. The CDR3 consists of 11 residues. The germline CDR1 and CDR2 sequences are SQVTM and ANQGSEA. The V end lost 0 bases, the J end lost 2 bases, and 1 base lay between the germline ends. CDR3 DNA: TGCAGCGTTGAAGAGAACTATGGCTACACCTTC. Translated, it gives CSVEENYGYTF.

This clone was observed a handful of times. The chain combines TRBV11-2 with TRBJ2-1, with 9 bases fitting TRBD1. The junction had 11 bases not matched to a gene; V was cut back by 5 bases and J by 9 bases. Germline CDR1 SGHAT, CDR2 FQNNGV. The CDR3 runs to 15 residues. The CDR3 protein is CASSVTGGYGGEQFF. The DNA of the CDR3 is TGTGCCAGCAGCGTAACAGGGGGCTACGGTGGTGAGCAGTTCTTC. The full variable domain, its missing parts supplied by reference TRBV11-2 and TRBJ2-1, is EAGVAQSPRYKIIEKRQSVAFWCNPISGHATLYWYQQILGQGPKLLIQFQNNGVVDDSQLPKDRFSAERLKGVDSTLKIQPAKLEDSAVYLCASSVTGGYGGEQFFGPGTRLTVL.

This clone came up many times. The chain joins TRBV28 to TRBJ1-5; the match to TRBD1 covers 10 bases. Per germline, CDR1 MDHEN and CDR2 SYDVKM. The CDR3 is made up of 15 amino acids. V shed 7 bases and J 6 bases; nucleotides not matched to a gene: 9. Written as DNA, the CDR3 is TGTGCCAGCAAACGAGGGACAGGGGAGAGTCAGCCCCAGCATTTT. Translation: CASKRGTGESQPQHF.

The chain joins TRBV6-5 to TRBJ1-1; D remains ambiguous. Trimming took 0 bases from V and 6 from J, leaving 17 bases between them. The CDR3 runs 16 residues. Per germline, CDR1 MNHEY and CDR2 SVGAGI. This chain's CDR3 is CASSYSPGRRGAEAFF. The CDR3 nucleotides are TGTGCCAGCAGTTACTCCCCGGGGAGGCGGGGAGCTGAAGCTTTCTTT.